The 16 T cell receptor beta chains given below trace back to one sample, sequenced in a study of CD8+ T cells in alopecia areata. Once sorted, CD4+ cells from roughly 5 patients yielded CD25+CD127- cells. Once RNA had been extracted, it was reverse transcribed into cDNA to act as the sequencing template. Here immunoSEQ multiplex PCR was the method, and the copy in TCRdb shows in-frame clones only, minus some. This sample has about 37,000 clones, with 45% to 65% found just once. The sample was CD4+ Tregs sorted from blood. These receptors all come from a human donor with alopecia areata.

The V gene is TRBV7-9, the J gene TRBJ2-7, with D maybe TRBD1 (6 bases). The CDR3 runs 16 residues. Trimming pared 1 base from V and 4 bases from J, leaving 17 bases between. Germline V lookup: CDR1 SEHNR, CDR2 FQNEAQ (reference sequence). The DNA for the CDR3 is TGTGCCAGCAGCTTAGGGAGCAGTAGAGGGGGATACGAGCAGTACTTC. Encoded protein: CASSLGSSRGGYEQYF.

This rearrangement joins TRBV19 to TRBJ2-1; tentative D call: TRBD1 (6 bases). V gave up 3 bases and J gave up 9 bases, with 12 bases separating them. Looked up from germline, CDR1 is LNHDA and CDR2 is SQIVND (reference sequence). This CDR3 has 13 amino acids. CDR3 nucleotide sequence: TGTGCCAGTAGTATTAGGGGACAAACTGAGCAGTTCTTC. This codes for CASSIRGQTEQFF. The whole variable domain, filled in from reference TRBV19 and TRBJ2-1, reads DGGITQSPKYLFRKEGQNVTLSCEQNLNHDAMYWYRQDPGQGLRLIYYSQIVNDFQKGDIAEGYSVSREKKESFPLTVTSAQKNPTAFYLCASSIRGQTEQFFGPGTRLTVL.

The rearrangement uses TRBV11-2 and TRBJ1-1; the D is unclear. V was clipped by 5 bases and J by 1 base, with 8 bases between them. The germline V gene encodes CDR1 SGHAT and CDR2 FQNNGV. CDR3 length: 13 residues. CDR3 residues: CASSVGTNTEAFF. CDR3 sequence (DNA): TGTGCCAGCAGCGTAGGAACGAACACTGAAGCTTTCTTT.

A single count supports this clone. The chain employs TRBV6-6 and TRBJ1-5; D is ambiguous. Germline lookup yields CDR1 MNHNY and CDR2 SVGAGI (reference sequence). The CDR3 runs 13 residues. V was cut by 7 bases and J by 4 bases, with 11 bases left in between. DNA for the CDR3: TGTGCCAGCAAGGGTGGGCCGAATCAGCCCCAGCATTTT. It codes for CASKGGPNQPQHF.

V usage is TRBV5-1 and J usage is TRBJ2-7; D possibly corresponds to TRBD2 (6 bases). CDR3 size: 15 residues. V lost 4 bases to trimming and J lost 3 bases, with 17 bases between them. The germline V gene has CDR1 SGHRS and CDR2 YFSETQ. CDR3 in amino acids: CASSPAGSEFYEQYF. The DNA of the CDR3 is TGCGCCAGCAGCCCCGCGGGGAGCGAATTCTACGAGCAGTACTTC. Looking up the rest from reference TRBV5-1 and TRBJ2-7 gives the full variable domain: KAGVTQTPRYLIKTRGQQVTLSCSPISGHRSVSWYQQTPGQGLQFLFEYFSETQRNKGNFPGRFSGRQFSNSRSEMNVSTLELGDSALYLCASSPAGSEFYEQYFGPGTRLTVT.

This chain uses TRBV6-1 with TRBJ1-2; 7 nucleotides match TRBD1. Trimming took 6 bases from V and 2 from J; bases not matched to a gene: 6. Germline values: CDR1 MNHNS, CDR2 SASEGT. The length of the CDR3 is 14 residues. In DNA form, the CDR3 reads TGTGCCAGCAGCGTATCAGGGGGGAACTATGGCTACACCTTC. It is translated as CASSVSGGNYGYTF.

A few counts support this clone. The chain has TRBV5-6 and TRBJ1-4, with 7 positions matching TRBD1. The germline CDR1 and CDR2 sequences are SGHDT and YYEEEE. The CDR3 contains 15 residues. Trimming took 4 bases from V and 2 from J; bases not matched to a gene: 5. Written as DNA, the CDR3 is TGTGCCAGCAGCGCGACAGGGCGGACTAATGAAAAACTGTTTTTT. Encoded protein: CASSATGRTNEKLFF.

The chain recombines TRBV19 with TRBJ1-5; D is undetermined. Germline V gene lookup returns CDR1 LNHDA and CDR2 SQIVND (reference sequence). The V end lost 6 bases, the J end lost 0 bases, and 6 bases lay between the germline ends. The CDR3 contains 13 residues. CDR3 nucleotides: TGTGCCAGTAGCTATAATAGCAATCAGCCCCAGCATTTT. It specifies CASSYNSNQPQHF.

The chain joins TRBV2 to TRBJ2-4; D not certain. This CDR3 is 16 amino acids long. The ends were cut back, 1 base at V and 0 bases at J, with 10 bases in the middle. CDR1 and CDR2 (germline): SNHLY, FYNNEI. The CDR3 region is CASSEGAALAKNIQYF. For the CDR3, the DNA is TGTGCCAGCAGTGAAGGGGCAGCACTAGCCAAAAACATTCAGTACTTC.

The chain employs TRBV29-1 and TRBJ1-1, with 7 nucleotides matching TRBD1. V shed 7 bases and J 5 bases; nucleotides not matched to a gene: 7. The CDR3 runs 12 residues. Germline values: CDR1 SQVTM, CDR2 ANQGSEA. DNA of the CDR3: TGCAGCGCAAGACAGGGAAGTACTGAAGCTTTCTTT. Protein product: CSARQGSTEAFF.

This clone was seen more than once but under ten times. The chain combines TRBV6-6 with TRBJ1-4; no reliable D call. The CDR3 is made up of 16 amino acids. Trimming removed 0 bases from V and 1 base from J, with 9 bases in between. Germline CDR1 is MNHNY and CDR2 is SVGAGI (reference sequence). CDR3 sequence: CASSYSTSLTNEKLFF. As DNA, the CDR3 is TGTGCCAGCAGTTACTCGACTAGCTTAACTAATGAAAAACTGTTTTTT.

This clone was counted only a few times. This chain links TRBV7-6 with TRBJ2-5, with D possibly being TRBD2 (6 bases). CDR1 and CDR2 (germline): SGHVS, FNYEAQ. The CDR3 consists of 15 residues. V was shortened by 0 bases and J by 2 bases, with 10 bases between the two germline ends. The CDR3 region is CASSLAEGTQETQYF. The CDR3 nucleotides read TGTGCCAGCAGCTTAGCGGAGGGCACTCAAGAGACCCAGTACTTC.

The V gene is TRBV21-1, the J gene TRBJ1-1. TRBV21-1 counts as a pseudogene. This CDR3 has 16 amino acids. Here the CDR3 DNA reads TGTGCCAGCAGCAAAGTCATGCGGGGACCCAACACTGAAGCTTTCTTT. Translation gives CASSKVMRGPNTEAFF.

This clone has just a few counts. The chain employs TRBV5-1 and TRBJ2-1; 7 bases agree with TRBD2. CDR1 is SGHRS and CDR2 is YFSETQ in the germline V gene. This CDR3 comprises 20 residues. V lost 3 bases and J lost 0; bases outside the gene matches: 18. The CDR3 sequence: CASSSPGLAVLPGSYNEQFF. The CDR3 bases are TGCGCCAGCAGCTCCCCTGGGCTAGCGGTACTACCCGGCTCCTACAATGAGCAGTTCTTC. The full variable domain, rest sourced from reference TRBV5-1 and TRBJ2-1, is KAGVTQTPRYLIKTRGQQVTLSCSPISGHRSVSWYQQTPGQGLQFLFEYFSETQRNKGNFPGRFSGRQFSNSRSEMNVSTLELGDSALYLCASSSPGLAVLPGSYNEQFFGPGTRLTVL.

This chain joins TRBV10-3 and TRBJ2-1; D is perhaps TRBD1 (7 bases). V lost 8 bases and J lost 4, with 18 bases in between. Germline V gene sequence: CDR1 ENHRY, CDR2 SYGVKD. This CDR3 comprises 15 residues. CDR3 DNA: TGTGCCATCCGAGTGCAGGGGGGTGATTACAATGAGCAGTTCTTC. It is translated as CAIRVQGGDYNEQFF.

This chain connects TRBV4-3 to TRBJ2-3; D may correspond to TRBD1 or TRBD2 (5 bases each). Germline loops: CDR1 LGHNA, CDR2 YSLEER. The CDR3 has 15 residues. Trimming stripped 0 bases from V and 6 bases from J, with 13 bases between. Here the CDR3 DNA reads TGCGCCAGCAGCCAAGAAACTAGGCAGGGCGATACGCAGTATTTT. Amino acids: CASSQETRQGDTQYF.